This T cell receptor (beta chain) was sequenced during a study of T cell responses to AZD1222 COVID-19 vaccine. Some clones are missing from TCRdb's copy, which holds only in-frame ones; the method was immunoSEQ multiplex PCR. The table records 95,000 to 150,000 clones, about nine tenths of them present only once. With V trimmed by 4 bases and J by 2 bases, 11 bases remained unmatched. Germline V gene data show CDR1 as SGHVS and CDR2 as FNYEAQ. The CDR3 runs to 18 residues. The origin of this receptor is an adult in good health. The chain employs TRBV7-6 and TRBJ2-1; 10 bases are a match to TRBD2. This specimen consisted of peripheral blood, obtained on day 0 of AZD1222 vaccination. CDR3 sequence (DNA): TGTGCCAGCAGCTCCATCTTCTTAGCGGGGGGAACCTACAATGAGCAGTTCTTC. Its translation: CASSSIFLAGGTYNEQFF.